A selection of T cell receptor beta chains follows, all from one sample in a study of identical twins. One entry per CDR3 protein results from TCRdb running MiXCR on the 5' RACE reads. The sample holds around 300,000 distinct CDR3 sequences; roughly 8.6% are singletons and the top ten take over 2%. These data also featured in a second study, about yellow fever vaccine responses in identical twins.

Source material: memory (CD45RO+) T cells sorted from blood. The receptors originated from a woman younger than 30 in good health. Both conserved end residues are part of each CDR3. A D gene is named only where the DNA matches it firmly. Clone sizes are given selectively: once, few, many, or a class where the clone is expanded.

size	V	D	J	DNA	CDR3
many	TRBV7-9	NA	TRBJ1-2	TGTGCCAGCAGCTTAACTGTTATCTTCGGTTCCCTCTATGGCTACACCTTC	CASSLTVIFGSLYGYTF
NA	TRBV5-1	NA	TRBJ2-7	TGCGCCAGCAGCTCCCCGGAGGGATACTACGAGCAGTACTTC	CASSSPEGYYEQYF
many	TRBV14	NA	TRBJ1-2	TGTGCCAGCAGCCAAGATTTTGTCGGGGATACCTACACCTTC	CASSQDFVGDTYTF
few	TRBV12-3/TRBV12-4	TRBD1	TRBJ2-2	TGTGCCAGCAGGGGGGGACAGGAAAACACCGGGGAGCTGTTTTTT	CASRGGQENTGELFF
many	TRBV20-1	TRBD2	TRBJ2-1	TGCAGTGCTAGAGATCTTGAGCGGGAGGGTTACAATGAGCAGTTCTTC	CSARDLEREGYNEQFF
many	TRBV12-3/TRBV12-4	NA	TRBJ1-2	TGTGCGAGTCGGACGGACCCCTCCTATGGCTACACCTTC	CASRTDPSYGYTF
NA	TRBV7-6	NA	TRBJ2-1	TGTGCCAGCAGCCATCCCTACAGCCCTCGACCCAACAATGAGCAGTTCTTC	CASSHPYSPRPNNEQFF
few	TRBV28	NA	TRBJ1-1	TGTGCCAGCCTCCCCGGGCAGGGGCCCCACACTGAAGCTTTCTTT	CASLPGQGPHTEAFF
few	TRBV9	TRBD2	TRBJ2-3	TGTGCCAGCAGCGTAGGTGTAGCGGGGAGAGATACGCAGTATTTT	CASSVGVAGRDTQYF
few	TRBV7-6	NA	TRBJ2-6	TGTGCCAGCAGCTTACATATCTCTGGGGCCAACGTCCTGACTTTC	CASSLHISGANVLTF
few	TRBV20-1	NA	TRBJ2-3	TGCAGTGCTAGAGATTTAGGACTCTTCTTCGATACGCAGTATTTT	CSARDLGLFFDTQYF
few	TRBV20-1	TRBD2	TRBJ2-5	TGCAGTGCTAGTAGGATCGGGGGGGGCCAAGAGACCCAGTACTTC	CSASRIGGGQETQYF
many	TRBV5-1	NA	TRBJ1-6	TGCGCCAGCAGCTTGGATCCGCGGCGGACGAATTCACCCCTCCACTTT	CASSLDPRRTNSPLHF
NA	TRBV2	NA	TRBJ1-1	TGTGCCAGCAGTGATAGCGCGGAGAGCGGGACGAACACTGAAGCTTTCTTT	CASSDSAESGTNTEAFF
few	TRBV7-2	NA	TRBJ2-2	TGTGCCAGCAGCTCCAACAGGGTGACCGGGGAGCTGTTTTTT	CASSSNRVTGELFF
few	TRBV12-3/TRBV12-4	NA	TRBJ2-6	TGTGCCAGCAGCCAGACGTCGGGGGGGGCCAACGTCCTGACTTTC	CASSQTSGGANVLTF
many	TRBV24-1	TRBD2	TRBJ2-3	TGTGCCACCAGCCCGGGACAGGGACTAGCGGTGCGACGAGATACGCAGTATTTT	CATSPGQGLAVRRDTQYF
NA	TRBV4-1	TRBD2	TRBJ2-7	TGCGCCAGCAGCCAAGTGGGGCTAGCGGGGAACTCAAACTACGAGCAGTACTTC	CASSQVGLAGNSNYEQYF
few	TRBV15	NA	TRBJ1-2	TGTGCCACCAGCAGAGATCGGGGCGGTAACTATGGCTACACCTTC	CATSRDRGGNYGYTF
NA	TRBV6-1	NA	TRBJ1-6	TGTGCCAGCAGTGAATTCCTTTCGGGGCCAGGGAATTCACCCCTCCACTTT	CASSEFLSGPGNSPLHF
many	TRBV5-1	NA	TRBJ2-3	TGCGCCAGCAGCTTGACGGGACACCCCACAGATACGCAGTATTTT	CASSLTGHPTDTQYF
NA	TRBV7-9	TRBD1	TRBJ2-2	TGTGCCAGCAGCTTGGGACAGGGCCCGCTCGGGGAGCTGTTTTTT	CASSLGQGPLGELFF
NA	TRBV11-2	TRBD2	TRBJ2-3	TGTGCCAGCAGCTTAGTAGTAGCGGGGGTATCCAGTCTTGATACGCAGTATTTT	CASSLVVAGVSSLDTQYF
few	TRBV10-2	TRBD1	TRBJ1-1	TGCGCCAGCAGTGGATTCGGCAGGGGGAGGATTGAAGCTTTCTTT	CASSGFGRGRIEAFF
few	TRBV24-1	NA	TRBJ2-2	TGTGCCACCAGTGTCCGGAATAGGGGAACCGGGGAGCTGTTTTTT	CATSVRNRGTGELFF
few	TRBV4-1	NA	TRBJ2-1	TGCGCCAGCAGCCAAGATATTATACAGGGCCGGAATGAGCAGTTCTTC	CASSQDIIQGRNEQFF
few	TRBV7-6	NA	TRBJ2-2	TGTGCCAGCAGCAATTGGGCGGAGGAGCTGTTTTTT	CASSNWAEELFF
many	TRBV5-1	NA	TRBJ2-5	TGCGCCAGCAGCTTTAAACAGGAAGCATCGGAGACCCAGTACTTC	CASSFKQEASETQYF
few	TRBV9	NA	TRBJ2-3	TGTGCCAGCAGCGTCACGGGGAGTGCAGATACGCAGTATTTT	CASSVTGSADTQYF
NA	TRBV6-1	TRBD1	TRBJ1-1	TGTGCCAGCAACACGGGACAGGGGGCTGAAGCTTTCTTT	CASNTGQGAEAFF
NA	TRBV7-9	NA	TRBJ2-2	TGTGCCTTCGGGCGGGAAAAGAACACCGGGGAGCTGTTTTTT	CAFGREKNTGELFF
many	TRBV9	TRBD2	TRBJ2-1	TGTGCCAGCAGCGCACCCGGGCTAGCGGGAGGTAATGAGCAGTTCTTC	CASSAPGLAGGNEQFF
NA	TRBV20-1	NA	TRBJ1-5	TGCAGTGCTAACGCAGCAAGCAATCAGCCCCAGCATTTT	CSANAASNQPQHF
many	TRBV6-1	TRBD1	TRBJ1-4	TGTGCCAGCAGTGAAAAGGCCGGGACAGGGAATGAAAAACTGTTTTTT	CASSEKAGTGNEKLFF
many	TRBV20-1	TRBD2	TRBJ2-2	TGCAGTGCTCAAGCGGGAAACACCGGGGAGCTGTTTTTT	CSAQAGNTGELFF
many	TRBV12-3/TRBV12-4	TRBD1	TRBJ1-3	TGTGCCAGCAGTTTTTCGGGACAGGGAAACACCATATATTTT	CASSFSGQGNTIYF
NA	TRBV6-1	NA	TRBJ2-6	TGTGCCAGCAATCCCCTAAGCTCTGGGGCCAACGTCCTGACTTTC	CASNPLSSGANVLTF
NA	TRBV14	NA	TRBJ2-2	TGTGCCAGCAATCGGCAGGGGATTACCGGGGAGCTGTTTTTT	CASNRQGITGELFF
many	TRBV10-3	TRBD1	TRBJ1-1	TGTGCCATCAGTGGGAAAACAGGGGCCGCTGGCTCTCCATTCTTTGATGCTTTCTTT	CAISGKTGAAGSPFFDAFF
NA	TRBV7-9	NA	TRBJ2-7	TGTGCCAGCAGCCTCCCTTCGGGTCACGAGCAGTACTTC	CASSLPSGHEQYF